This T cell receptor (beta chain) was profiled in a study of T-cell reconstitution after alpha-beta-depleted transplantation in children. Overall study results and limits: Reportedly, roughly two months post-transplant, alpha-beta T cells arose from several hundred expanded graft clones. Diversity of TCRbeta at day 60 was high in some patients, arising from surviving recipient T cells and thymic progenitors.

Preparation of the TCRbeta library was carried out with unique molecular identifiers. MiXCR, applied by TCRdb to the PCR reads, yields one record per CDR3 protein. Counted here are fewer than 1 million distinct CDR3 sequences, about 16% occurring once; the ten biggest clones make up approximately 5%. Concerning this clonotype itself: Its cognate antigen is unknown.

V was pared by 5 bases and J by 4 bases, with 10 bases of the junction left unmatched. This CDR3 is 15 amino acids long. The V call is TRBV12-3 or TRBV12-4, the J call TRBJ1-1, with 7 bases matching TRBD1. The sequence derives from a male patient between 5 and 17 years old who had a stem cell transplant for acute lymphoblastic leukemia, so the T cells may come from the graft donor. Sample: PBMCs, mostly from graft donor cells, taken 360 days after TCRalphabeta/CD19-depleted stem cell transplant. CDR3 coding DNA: TGTGCCAGCAGTCTGACAGGGTCGGGGAGCACTGAAGCTTTCTTT. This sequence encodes CASSLTGSGSTEAFF.